These 21 T cell receptor beta chains were all obtained from the same sample, sequenced in a study of cytomegalovirus exposure and HLA in healthy donors (dated by TCRdb to the late 2010s). To prepare the library, the immunoSEQ multiplex PCR assay was applied. The multiplex PCR relied on a mix of 60 forward primers for TCR Vbeta segments and 13 reverse primers for TCR Jbeta segments. TCRdb mirrors the immuneACCESS table, restricted to in-frame sequences. Some clones are absent from its copies; in checked studies, under half trace to an unresolved V gene, and the reason for the others is unknown. The sample data list roughly 120,000 clones, and 81% of these were observed just once. The ten largest clones take up roughly 3.9% of the sample. Sequencing input: PBMCs. Source of these receptors: a woman aged 25 to 39 in good health and CMV-seronegative.

The chain recombines TRBV28 with TRBJ1-1, with D maybe TRBD1 (6 bases). From germline, CDR1 is MDHEN and CDR2 SYDVKM. This CDR3 region has 14 residues. The V end lost 4 bases, the J end lost 0 bases, and 9 bases lay between the germline ends. CDR3 in amino acids: CASSSTGLNTEAFF. The CDR3 bases are TGTGCCAGCAGTTCGACAGGATTGAACACTGAAGCTTTCTTT.

CDR3 residues: CASSPGQTAEAFF. In DNA, the CDR3 is TGTGCCAGCAGCCCAGGACAGACCGCTGAAGCTTTCTTT. The chain has TRBV9 and TRBJ1-1, with D tentatively TRBD1 (6 bases). This CDR3 is built from 13 residues. CDR1 and CDR2 (germline): SGDLS, YYNGEE. V dropped 4 bases and J dropped 6 bases, with 13 bases sitting between them.

This clone was observed a few times. CDR3 DNA sequence: TGTGCCAGTCAAGAGGGCTATGGCTACACCTTC. Translated, it gives CASQEGYGYTF. This sequence joins TRBV19 and TRBJ1-2; D gene uncertain. V was clipped by 8 bases and J by 4 bases, with 8 bases between them. Germline V gene lookup returns CDR1 LNHDA and CDR2 SQIVND (reference sequence). The CDR3 runs to 11 residues.

This clone was found once. V is TRBV18 and J is TRBJ1-1, with D hard to call. Trimming stripped 1 base from V and 1 base from J, with 7 bases between. CDR1 and CDR2 (germline): KGHSH, LQKENI. The CDR3 length is 14 residues. CDR3 loop: CASSPQEGNTEAFF. The CDR3 DNA sequence: TGTGCCAGCTCACCACAGGAGGGGAACACTGAAGCTTTCTTT.

The chain links TRBV13 to TRBJ2-3, with a possible D match to TRBD2 (5 bases). This CDR3 is built from 15 residues. The V end lost 2 bases, the J end lost 3 bases, and 12 bases lay between the germline ends. In germline, CDR1 is PRHDT, CDR2 FYEKMQ (reference sequence). The CDR3 sequence: CASSLRGSGTDTQYF. CDR3 nucleotides: TGTGCCAGCAGCTTACGGGGTTCGGGGACAGATACGCAGTATTTT.

The chain recombines TRBV30 with TRBJ2-3; D call uncertain. CDR1 is GTSNPN and CDR2 is SVGIG in the germline V gene (reference sequence). This CDR3 region has 12 residues. Trimming cost V 0 bases and J 6 bases, with 7 bases left between them. The CDR3 loop reads CAWSVLGDTQYF. The CDR3 DNA reads as TGTGCCTGGAGTGTACTCGGGGATACGCAGTATTTT.

This clone was picked up one time. CDR3 nucleotide sequence: TGTGCCAGCAGCCATCTCCGCGGGAGGGACTCCTACGAGCAGTACTTC. It encodes CASSHLRGRDSYEQYF. The J gene is TRBJ2-7, the V gene TRBV4-2, with TRBD2 identical over 9 bases. Germline assignment: CDR1 LGHNA and CDR2 YNFKEQ. With V trimmed by 3 bases and J by 0 bases, 6 bases remained unmatched. The CDR3 sequence is 16 residues long.

This clone appeared once. The rearrangement links TRBV6-5 to TRBJ2-1, with TRBD2 matching 10 bases. Germline assignment: CDR1 MNHEY and CDR2 SVGAGI. The CDR3 contains 16 residues. V trimming: 2 bases; J trimming: 10 bases; junction bases outside the gene matches: 11. The CDR3 loop is CASSYTATSGPLEQFF. The CDR3 DNA is TGTGCCAGCAGTTACACCGCGACTAGCGGGCCCCTCGAGCAGTTCTTC.

The gene calls are TRBV9 and TRBJ2-2; D uncertain. In germline, CDR1 is SGDLS, CDR2 YYNGEE. The CDR3 loop spans 13 amino acids. The ends were cut back, 4 bases at V and 5 bases at J, with 9 bases in the middle. CDR3 sequence reads: CASSPPRTGELFF. The CDR3 nucleotides read TGTGCCAGCAGCCCTCCCCGGACCGGGGAGCTGTTTTTT.

J is TRBJ2-2 and V is TRBV27; D gene ambiguous. Germline values: CDR1 MNHEY, CDR2 SMNVEV (reference sequence). Trimming cost V 5 bases and J 5 bases, with 12 bases left between them. The CDR3 runs to 14 residues. The CDR3 here is CASSPLDGTGELFF. The CDR3 DNA sequence: TGTGCCAGCAGTCCCCTAGACGGTACCGGGGAGCTGTTTTTT.

The V gene is TRBV4-2, the J gene TRBJ2-3; tentatively, D is TRBD2 (5 bases). This CDR3 has 14 residues. CDR1 is LGHNA, CDR2 YNFKEQ, per germline. V was pared by 2 bases and J by 5 bases, with 11 bases between. For the CDR3, the DNA is TGTGCCAGCAGCCAATCCCTAGCACAAGATACGCAGTATTTT. Its translation: CASSQSLAQDTQYF.

The chain uses TRBV12-5 and TRBJ1-1; perhaps TRBD1 as D (6 bases). The CDR3 length is 18 residues. V was pared by 3 bases and J by 1 base, with 21 bases between. CDR1 is LGHNT and CDR2 is FRNRAP in the germline V gene. CDR3 region: CASGLPHQGLVGNTEAFF. The CDR3 nucleotides read TGTGCTAGTGGTTTACCCCACCAGGGGCTGGTAGGGAACACTGAAGCTTTCTTT.

The genes are TRBV4-1 and TRBJ2-1; the match to TRBD1 covers 9 bases. The CDR3 contains 18 residues. The junction had 13 bases not matched to a gene; V was cut back by 2 bases and J by 5 bases. Germline V CDR1 and CDR2: MGHRA, YSYEKL. As DNA, the CDR3 is TGCGCCAGCAGCCAATCTTACTTGACAGGGGGGCCCGACAATGAGCAGTTCTTC. It yields the protein CASSQSYLTGGPDNEQFF.

J is TRBJ2-3 and V is TRBV27; 11 nucleotides line up with TRBD1. The V gene's germline CDR1 is MNHEY and CDR2 SMNVEV (reference sequence). The CDR3 loop spans 16 amino acids. The V and J ends lost 6 bases and 4 bases, in that order; junction bases with no gene match: 9. CDR3 in DNA: TGTGCCAGCAGCCCGGGACAGGGGGTGATAGCAGATACGCAGTATTTT. Its translation: CASSPGQGVIADTQYF.

The chain couples TRBV4-3 to TRBJ2-6; no reliable D call. V was pared by 0 bases and J by 0 bases, with 9 bases between. The CDR3 loop spans 17 amino acids. In germline, CDR1 is LGHNA, CDR2 YSLEER. This chain's CDR3 is CASSQDLGISGANVLTF. The CDR3 DNA reads TGCGCCAGCAGCCAAGATCTCGGTATCTCTGGGGCCAACGTCCTGACTTTC.

The chain couples TRBV11-2 to TRBJ1-2; 7 bases match TRBD1. The CDR3 is 14 amino acids. Trimming cost V 1 base and J 6 bases; bases outside gene matches: 5. Germline loops: CDR1 SGHAT, CDR2 FQNNGV. In DNA, the CDR3 is TGTGCCAGCAGCTTAGCAAACAGGGGTGATGGCTACACCTTC. Residues: CASSLANRGDGYTF.

The chain uses TRBV6-5 and TRBJ2-7; 8 bases agree with TRBD2. CDR1 and CDR2 (germline): MNHEY, SVGAGI. This CDR3 is built from 15 residues. The V gene end was trimmed by 2 bases and the J gene end by 5 bases; junction bases not matched to a gene: 8. The CDR3 DNA follows: TGTGCCAGCAGTTACCAGAGCGGGAGAACCCACGAGCAGTACTTC. Encoded protein: CASSYQSGRTHEQYF.

This clone was counted between two and nine times. The chain is built from TRBV5-1 and TRBJ1-1; D is uncertain. This CDR3 has 13 residues. Between the trimmed V and J ends, which lost 4 bases and 5 bases, there was a span of 12 bases. The V gene's germline CDR1 is SGHRS and CDR2 YFSETQ. The CDR3 sequence is CASSSALLTEAFF. CDR3 DNA: TGCGCCAGCAGCAGTGCACTGCTTACTGAAGCTTTCTTT.

This chain links TRBV19 with TRBJ2-7, with 10 bases fitting TRBD1. Germline V gene data show CDR1 as LNHDA and CDR2 as SQIVND (reference sequence). The CDR3 totals 16 residues. V was clipped by 2 bases and J by 0 bases; unmatched bases: 4. The CDR3 protein is CASSIWTGGTSYEQYF. For the CDR3, the DNA is TGTGCCAGTAGTATATGGACAGGGGGTACCTCCTACGAGCAGTACTTC. The whole variable domain, remainder taken from reference TRBV19 and TRBJ2-7, is DGGITQSPKYLFRKEGQNVTLSCEQNLNHDAMYWYRQDPGQGLRLIYYSQIVNDFQKGDIAEGYSVSREKKESFPLTVTSAQKNPTAFYLCASSIWTGGTSYEQYFGPGTRLTVT.

There are a few counts of this clone. The chain uses TRBV4-1 and TRBJ1-1; 8 bases are a match to TRBD1. Germline-derived CDR1 and CDR2 are MGHRA and YSYEKL. This CDR3 has 15 residues. V trimming: 3 bases; J trimming: 6 bases; junction bases outside the gene matches: 9. This CDR3 is CASSHLGQGGPEAFF. In nucleotides, the CDR3 is TGCGCCAGCAGCCACCTTGGACAGGGAGGGCCTGAAGCTTTCTTT.

This chain connects TRBV7-2 to TRBJ2-7; 9 bases fit TRBD1. The CDR3 is 16 amino acids. Looked up from germline, CDR1 is SGHTA and CDR2 is FQGNSA. Trimming cost V 5 bases and J 5 bases; bases outside gene matches: 13. Here the CDR3 DNA reads TGTGCCAGCAGCCCTGGGCCCCGGGACAGGGTCGACGAGCAGTACTTC. It is translated as CASSPGPRDRVDEQYF.